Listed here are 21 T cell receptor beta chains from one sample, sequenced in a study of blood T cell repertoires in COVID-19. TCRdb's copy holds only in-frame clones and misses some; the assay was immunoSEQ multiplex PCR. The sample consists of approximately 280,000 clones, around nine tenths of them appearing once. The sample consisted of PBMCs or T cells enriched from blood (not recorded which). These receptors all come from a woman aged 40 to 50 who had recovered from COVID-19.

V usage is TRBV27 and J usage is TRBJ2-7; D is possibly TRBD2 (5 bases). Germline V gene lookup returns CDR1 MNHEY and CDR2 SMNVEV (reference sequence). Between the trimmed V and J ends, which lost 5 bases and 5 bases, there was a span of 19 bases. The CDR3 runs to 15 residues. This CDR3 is CASSLTVQGGHEQYF. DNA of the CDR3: TGTGCCAGCAGTCTCACCGTCCAAGGAGGCCACGAGCAGTACTTC.

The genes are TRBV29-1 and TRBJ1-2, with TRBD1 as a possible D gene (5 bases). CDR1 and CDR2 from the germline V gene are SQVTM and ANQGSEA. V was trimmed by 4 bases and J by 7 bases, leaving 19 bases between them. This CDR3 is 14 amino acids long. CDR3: CSVVYYQGSSGYTF. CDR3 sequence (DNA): TGCAGCGTTGTTTATTACCAGGGTTCATCTGGCTACACCTTC. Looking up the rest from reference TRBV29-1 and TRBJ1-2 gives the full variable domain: SAVISQKPSRDICQRGTSLTIQCQVDSQVTMMFWYRQQPGQSLTLIATANQGSEATYESGFVIDKFPISRPNLTFSTLTVSNMSPEDSSIYLCSVVYYQGSSGYTFGSGTRLTVV.

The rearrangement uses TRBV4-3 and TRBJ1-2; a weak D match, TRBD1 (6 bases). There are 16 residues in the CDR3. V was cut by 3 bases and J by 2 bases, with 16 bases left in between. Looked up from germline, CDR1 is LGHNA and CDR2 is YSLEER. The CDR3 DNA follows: TGCGCCAGCAGCCAGGACCAGACAGGCTTGAACTATGGCTACACCTTC. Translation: CASSQDQTGLNYGYTF.

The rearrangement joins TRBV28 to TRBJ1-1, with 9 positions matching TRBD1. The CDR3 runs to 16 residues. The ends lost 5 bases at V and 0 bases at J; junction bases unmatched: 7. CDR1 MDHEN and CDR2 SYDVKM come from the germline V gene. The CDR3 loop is CASSPYRGRMNTEAFF. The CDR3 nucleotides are TGTGCCAGCAGTCCTTACAGGGGGCGGATGAACACTGAAGCTTTCTTT.

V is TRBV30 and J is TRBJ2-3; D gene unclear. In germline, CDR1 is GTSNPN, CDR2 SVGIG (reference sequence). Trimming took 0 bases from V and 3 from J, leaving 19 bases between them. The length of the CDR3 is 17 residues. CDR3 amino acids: CAWSVSAIGSGTDTQYF. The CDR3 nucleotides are TGTGCCTGGAGTGTTTCAGCGATCGGGTCTGGGACAGATACGCAGTATTTT.

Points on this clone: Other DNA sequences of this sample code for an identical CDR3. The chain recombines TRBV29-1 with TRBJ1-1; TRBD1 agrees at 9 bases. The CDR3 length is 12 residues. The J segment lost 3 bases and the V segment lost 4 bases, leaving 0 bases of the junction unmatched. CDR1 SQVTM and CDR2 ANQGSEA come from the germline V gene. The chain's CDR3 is CSVGQGDTEAFF. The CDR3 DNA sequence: TGCAGCGTTGGACAGGGGGACACTGAAGCTTTCTTT.

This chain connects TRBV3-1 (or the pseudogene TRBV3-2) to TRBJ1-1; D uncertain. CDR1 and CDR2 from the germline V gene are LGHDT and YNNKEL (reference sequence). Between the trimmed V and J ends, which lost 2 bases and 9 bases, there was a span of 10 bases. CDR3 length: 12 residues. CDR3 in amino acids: CASSQRTRKAFF. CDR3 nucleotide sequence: TGTGCCAGCAGCCAAAGGACTAGAAAAGCTTTCTTT.

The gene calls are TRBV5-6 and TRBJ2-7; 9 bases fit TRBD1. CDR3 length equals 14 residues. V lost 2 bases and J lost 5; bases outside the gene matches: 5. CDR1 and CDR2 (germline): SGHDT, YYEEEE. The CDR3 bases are TGTGCCAGCAGCTTAATCGGACAGGGGAACGAGCAGTACTTC. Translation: CASSLIGQGNEQYF.

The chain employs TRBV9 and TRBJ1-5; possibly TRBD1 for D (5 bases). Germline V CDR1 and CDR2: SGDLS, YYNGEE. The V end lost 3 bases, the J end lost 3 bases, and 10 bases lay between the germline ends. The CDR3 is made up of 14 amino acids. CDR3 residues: CASSGGGFNQPQHF. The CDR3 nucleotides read TGTGCCAGCAGCGGCGGGGGATTCAATCAGCCCCAGCATTTT.

CDR3 DNA: TGTGCCAGCAGCCCGAGCCCAGGGGGTCAGCCCCAGCATTTT. This gives the protein CASSPSPGGQPQHF. This rearrangement joins TRBV7-9 to TRBJ1-5; TRBD1 matches 7 bases. The CDR3 is 14 amino acids. Trimming cost V 5 bases and J 6 bases; bases outside gene matches: 7. From germline, CDR1 is SEHNR and CDR2 FQNEAQ (reference sequence).

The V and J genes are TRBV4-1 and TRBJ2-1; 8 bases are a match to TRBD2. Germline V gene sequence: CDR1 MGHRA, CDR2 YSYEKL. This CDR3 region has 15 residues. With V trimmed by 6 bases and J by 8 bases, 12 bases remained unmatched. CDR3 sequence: CASRPQSGRTYEQFF. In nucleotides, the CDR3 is TGCGCCAGCAGGCCCCAAAGCGGGAGAACCTATGAGCAGTTCTTC.

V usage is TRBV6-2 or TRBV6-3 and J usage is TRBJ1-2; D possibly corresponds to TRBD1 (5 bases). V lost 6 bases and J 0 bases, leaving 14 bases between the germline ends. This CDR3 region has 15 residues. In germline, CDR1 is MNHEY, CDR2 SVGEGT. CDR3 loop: CASSRGGRSNYGYTF. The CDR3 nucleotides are TGTGCCAGCAGCCGGGGCGGCCGGTCTAACTATGGCTACACCTTC.

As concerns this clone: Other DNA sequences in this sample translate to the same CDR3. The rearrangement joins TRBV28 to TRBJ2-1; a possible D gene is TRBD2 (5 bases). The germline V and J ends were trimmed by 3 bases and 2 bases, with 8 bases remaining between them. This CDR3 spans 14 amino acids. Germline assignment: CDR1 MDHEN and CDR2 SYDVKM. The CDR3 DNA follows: TGTGCCAGCAGTTTCCGTAGCGCCTACAATGAGCAGTTCTTC. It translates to CASSFRSAYNEQFF.

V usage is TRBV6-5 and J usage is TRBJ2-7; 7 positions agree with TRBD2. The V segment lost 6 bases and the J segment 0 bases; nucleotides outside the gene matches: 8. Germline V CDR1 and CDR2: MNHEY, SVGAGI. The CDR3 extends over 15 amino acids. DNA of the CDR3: TGTGCCAGCAGCGATAGCGGGTCGAGCTCCTACGAGCAGTACTTC. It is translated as CASSDSGSSSYEQYF.

The DNA of the CDR3 is TGCGCCAGCAGCCACATACAGGGTACCGGGGAGCTGTTTTTT. It translates to CASSHIQGTGELFF. The chain joins TRBV4-1 to TRBJ2-2; possibly TRBD1 for D (6 bases). This CDR3 comprises 14 residues. Germline-derived CDR1 and CDR2 are MGHRA and YSYEKL. V lost 3 bases and J lost 5, with 10 bases in between.

The CDR3 bases are TGCGCCAGCAGCCAAGGGAATCGGGCGGGTATTAATGAGCAGTTCTTC. It specifies CASSQGNRAGINEQFF. V is TRBV4-3 and J is TRBJ2-1, with D perhaps matching TRBD2 (5 bases). In germline, CDR1 is LGHNA, CDR2 YSLEER. This CDR3 contains 16 residues. The ends were cut back, 1 base at V and 7 bases at J, with 17 bases in the middle.

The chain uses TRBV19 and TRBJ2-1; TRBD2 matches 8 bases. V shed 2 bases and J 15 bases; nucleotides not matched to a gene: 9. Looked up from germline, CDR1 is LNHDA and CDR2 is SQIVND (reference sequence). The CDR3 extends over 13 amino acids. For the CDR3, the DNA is TGTGCCAGTAGTATAACGGGAGGGCCACGGCCGTTCTTC. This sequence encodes CASSITGGPRPFF.

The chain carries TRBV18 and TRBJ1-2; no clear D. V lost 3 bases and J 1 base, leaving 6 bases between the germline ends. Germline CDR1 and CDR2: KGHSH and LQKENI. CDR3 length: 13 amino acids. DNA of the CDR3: TGTGCCAGCTCACCGGAGCGTAACTATGGCTACACCTTC. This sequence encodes CASSPERNYGYTF.

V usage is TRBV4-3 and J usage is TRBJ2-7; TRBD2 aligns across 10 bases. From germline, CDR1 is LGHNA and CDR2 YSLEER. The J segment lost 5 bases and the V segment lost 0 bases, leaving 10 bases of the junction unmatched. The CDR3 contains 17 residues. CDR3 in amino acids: CASSQDPGLAGVNEQYF. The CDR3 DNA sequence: TGCGCCAGCAGCCAAGATCCTGGGCTAGCGGGAGTAAACGAGCAGTACTTC.

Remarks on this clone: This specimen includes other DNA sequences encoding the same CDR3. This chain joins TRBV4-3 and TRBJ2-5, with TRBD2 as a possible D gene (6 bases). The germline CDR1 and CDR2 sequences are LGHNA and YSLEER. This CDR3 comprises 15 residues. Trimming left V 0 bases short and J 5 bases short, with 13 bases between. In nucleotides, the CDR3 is TGCGCCAGCAGCCAAGATTCGGGACTGGGGGAGACCCAGTACTTC. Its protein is CASSQDSGLGETQYF.

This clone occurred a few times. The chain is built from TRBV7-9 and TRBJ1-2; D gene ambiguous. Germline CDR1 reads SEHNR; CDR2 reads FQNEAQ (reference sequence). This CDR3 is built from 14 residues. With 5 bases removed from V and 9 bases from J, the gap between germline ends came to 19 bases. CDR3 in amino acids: CASSASDKLLSYTF. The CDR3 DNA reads TGTGCCAGCAGCGCTTCCGACAAGCTTTTAAGCTACACCTTC.